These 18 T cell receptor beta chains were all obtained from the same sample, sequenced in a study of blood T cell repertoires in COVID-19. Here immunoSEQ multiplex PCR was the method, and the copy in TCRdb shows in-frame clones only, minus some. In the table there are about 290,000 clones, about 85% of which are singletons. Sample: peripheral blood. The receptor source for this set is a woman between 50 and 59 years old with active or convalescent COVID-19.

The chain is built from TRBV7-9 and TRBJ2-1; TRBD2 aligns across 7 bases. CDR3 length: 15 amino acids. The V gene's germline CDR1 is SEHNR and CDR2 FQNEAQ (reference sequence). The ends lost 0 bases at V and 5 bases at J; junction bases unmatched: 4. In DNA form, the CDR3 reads TGTGCCAGCAGCTTAGCGCAGAGCGGGGACAATGAGCAGTTCTTC. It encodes CASSLAQSGDNEQFF.

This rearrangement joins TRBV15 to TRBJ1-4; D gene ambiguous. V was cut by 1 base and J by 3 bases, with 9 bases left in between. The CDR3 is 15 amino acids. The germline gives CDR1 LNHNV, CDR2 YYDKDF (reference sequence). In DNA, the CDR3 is TGTGCCACCAGCAGAGGAGAGGGCTCTAATGAAAAACTGTTTTTT. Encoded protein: CATSRGEGSNEKLFF.

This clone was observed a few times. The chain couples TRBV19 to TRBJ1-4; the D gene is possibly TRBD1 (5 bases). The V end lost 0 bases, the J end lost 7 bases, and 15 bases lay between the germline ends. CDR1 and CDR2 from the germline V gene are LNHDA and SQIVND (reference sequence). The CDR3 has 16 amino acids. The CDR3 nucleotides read TGTGCCAGTAGTATAGACGGAGCAGGGTACCGTGAAAAACTGTTTTTT. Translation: CASSIDGAGYREKLFF.

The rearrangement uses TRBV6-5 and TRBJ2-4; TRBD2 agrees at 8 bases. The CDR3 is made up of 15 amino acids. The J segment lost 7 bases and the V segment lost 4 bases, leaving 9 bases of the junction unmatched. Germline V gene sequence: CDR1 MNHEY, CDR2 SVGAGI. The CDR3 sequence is CASSFLSGNGNIQYF. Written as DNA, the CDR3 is TGTGCCAGCAGTTTCCTTAGCGGGAATGGGAACATTCAGTACTTC.

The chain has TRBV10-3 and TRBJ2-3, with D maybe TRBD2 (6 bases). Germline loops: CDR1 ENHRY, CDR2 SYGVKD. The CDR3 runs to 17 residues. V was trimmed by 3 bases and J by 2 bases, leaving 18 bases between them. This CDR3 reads CAISDNKLIAVTDTQYF. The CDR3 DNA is TGTGCCATCAGTGACAATAAATTAATAGCGGTCACAGATACGCAGTATTTT.

CDR3 sequence: CASHSGTMGQETQYF. In nucleotides, the CDR3 is TGCGCCAGCCATTCCGGGACAATGGGGCAAGAGACCCAGTACTTC. V gene TRBV5-1 combines with J gene TRBJ2-5; D may be TRBD1 (6 bases). Germline V gives CDR1 SGHRS, CDR2 YFSETQ. CDR3 length equals 15 residues. V was cut by 7 bases and J by 2 bases, with 18 bases left in between. The full variable domain, in which reference TRBV5-1 and TRBJ2-5 provide the parts outside the CDR3, is KAGVTQTPRYLIKTRGQQVTLSCSPISGHRSVSWYQQTPGQGLQFLFEYFSETQRNKGNFPGRFSGRQFSNSRSEMNVSTLELGDSALYLCASHSGTMGQETQYFGPGTRLLVL.

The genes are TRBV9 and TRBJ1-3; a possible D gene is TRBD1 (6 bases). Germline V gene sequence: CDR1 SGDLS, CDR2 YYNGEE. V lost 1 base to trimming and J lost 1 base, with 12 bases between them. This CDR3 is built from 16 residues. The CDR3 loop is CASSVNTGWSGNTIYF. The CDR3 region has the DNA TGTGCCAGCAGCGTAAATACAGGGTGGTCTGGAAACACCATATATTTT.

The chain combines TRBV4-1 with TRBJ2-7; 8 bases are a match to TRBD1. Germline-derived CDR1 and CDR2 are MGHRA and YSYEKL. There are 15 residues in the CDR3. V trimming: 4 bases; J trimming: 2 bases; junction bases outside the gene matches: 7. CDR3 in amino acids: CASSRGQGVTYEQYF. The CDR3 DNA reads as TGCGCCAGCAGCCGCGGACAGGGAGTTACCTACGAGCAGTACTTC.

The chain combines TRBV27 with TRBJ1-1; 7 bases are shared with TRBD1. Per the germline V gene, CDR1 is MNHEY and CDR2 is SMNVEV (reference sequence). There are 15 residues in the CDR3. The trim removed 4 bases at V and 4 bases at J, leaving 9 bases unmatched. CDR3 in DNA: TGTGCCAGCAGTTGGCCGGGCAGGGGGATCACTGAAGCTTTCTTT. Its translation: CASSWPGRGITEAFF.

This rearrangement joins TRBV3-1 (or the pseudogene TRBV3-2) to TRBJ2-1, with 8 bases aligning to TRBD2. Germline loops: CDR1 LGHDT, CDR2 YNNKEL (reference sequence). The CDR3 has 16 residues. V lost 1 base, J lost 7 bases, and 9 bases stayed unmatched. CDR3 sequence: CASSQAGREARNEQFF. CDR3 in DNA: TGTGCCAGCAGCCAAGCGGGGCGGGAGGCTCGGAATGAGCAGTTCTTC.

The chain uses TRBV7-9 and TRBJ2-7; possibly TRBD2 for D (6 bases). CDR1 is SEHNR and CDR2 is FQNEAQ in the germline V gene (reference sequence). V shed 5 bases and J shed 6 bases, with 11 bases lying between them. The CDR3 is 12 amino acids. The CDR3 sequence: CASSPGGSEQYF. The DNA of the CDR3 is TGTGCCAGCAGCCCTGGGGGGTCCGAGCAGTACTTC.

The chain's CDR3 is CATGENEQFF. The CDR3 DNA sequence: TGTGCCACGGGGGAGAATGAGCAGTTCTTC. The chain joins TRBV6-5 to TRBJ2-1, with D possibly being TRBD2 (6 bases). Trimming pared 10 bases from V and 7 bases from J, leaving 8 bases between. The CDR3 covers 10 residues. Germline V lookup: CDR1 MNHEY, CDR2 SVGAGI.

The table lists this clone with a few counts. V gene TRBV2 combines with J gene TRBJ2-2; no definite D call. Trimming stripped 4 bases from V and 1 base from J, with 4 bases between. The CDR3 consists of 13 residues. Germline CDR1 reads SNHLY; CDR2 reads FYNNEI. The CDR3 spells CASSAENTGELFF. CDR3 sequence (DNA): TGTGCCAGCAGTGCAGAGAACACCGGGGAGCTGTTTTTT.

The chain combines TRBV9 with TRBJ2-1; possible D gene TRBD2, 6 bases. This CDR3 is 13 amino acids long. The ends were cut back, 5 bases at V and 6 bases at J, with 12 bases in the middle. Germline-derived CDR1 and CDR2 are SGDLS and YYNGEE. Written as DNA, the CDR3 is TGTGCCAGCAGAGACGGGAGCAGCAATGAGCAGTTCTTC. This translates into CASRDGSSNEQFF. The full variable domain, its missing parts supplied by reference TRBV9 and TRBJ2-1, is DSGVTQTPKHLITATGQRVTLRCSPRSGDLSVYWYQQSLDQGLQFLIQYYNGEERAKGNILERFSAQQFPDLHSELNLSSLELGDSALYFCASRDGSSNEQFFGPGTRLTVL.

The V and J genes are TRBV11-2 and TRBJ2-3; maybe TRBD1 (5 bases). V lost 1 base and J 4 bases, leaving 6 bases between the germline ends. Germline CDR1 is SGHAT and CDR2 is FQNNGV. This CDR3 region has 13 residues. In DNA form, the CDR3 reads TGTGCCAGCAGCTTAGGACAGCCAGATACGCAGTATTTT. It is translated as CASSLGQPDTQYF.

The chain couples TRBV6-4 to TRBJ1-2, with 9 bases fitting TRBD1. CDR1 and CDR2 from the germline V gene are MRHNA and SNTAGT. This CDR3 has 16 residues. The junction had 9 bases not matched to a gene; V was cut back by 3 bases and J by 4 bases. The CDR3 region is CASSDGTGSPLYGYTF. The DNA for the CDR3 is TGTGCCAGCAGTGATGGGACAGGGTCCCCGCTCTATGGCTACACCTTC.

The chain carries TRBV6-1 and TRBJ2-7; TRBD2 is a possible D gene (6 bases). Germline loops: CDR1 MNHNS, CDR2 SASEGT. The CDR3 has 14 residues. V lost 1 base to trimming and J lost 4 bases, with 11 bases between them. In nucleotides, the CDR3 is TGTGCCAGCAGTGAAGGGGGGACTCCATACGAGCAGTACTTC. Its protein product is CASSEGGTPYEQYF.

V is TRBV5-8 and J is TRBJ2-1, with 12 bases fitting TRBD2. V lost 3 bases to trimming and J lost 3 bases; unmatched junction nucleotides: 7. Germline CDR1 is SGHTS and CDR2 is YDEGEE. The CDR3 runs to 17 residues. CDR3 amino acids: CASSWTRTSGNYNEQFF. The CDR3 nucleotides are TGTGCCAGCAGCTGGACGAGGACTAGCGGGAACTACAATGAGCAGTTCTTC.